Given below is one TCR beta chain in context. Original handling: Amplified reference gene primers provided the basis for estimating nucleated cell counts. Data came from immunoSEQ multiplex PCR; TCRdb stores just in-frame clones and leaves some out. The V and J calls and clone size come from that table; D and trimming were worked out from the DNA. The table records 230,000 or so clones, approximately 83% of them present only once. The data originate from a study of blood T cell repertoires in COVID-19. For the study at large: Sources were T cells, B-cell-depleted T cells, or PBMCs; the material itself was cDNA or gDNA.

The germline V gene has CDR1 SGHDN and CDR2 FVKESK. Trimming cost V 0 bases and J 10 bases, with 10 bases left between them. The CDR3 has 14 residues. The material sequenced was peripheral blood. The source of this sequence is a man aged 45 to 65 with active or convalescent COVID-19. The chain has TRBV14 and TRBJ1-6; no clear D. The CDR3 nucleotides are TGTGCCAGCAGCCAAGAAGGAGTCGGCTCACCCCTCCACTTT. Translating it yields CASSQEGVGSPLHF.